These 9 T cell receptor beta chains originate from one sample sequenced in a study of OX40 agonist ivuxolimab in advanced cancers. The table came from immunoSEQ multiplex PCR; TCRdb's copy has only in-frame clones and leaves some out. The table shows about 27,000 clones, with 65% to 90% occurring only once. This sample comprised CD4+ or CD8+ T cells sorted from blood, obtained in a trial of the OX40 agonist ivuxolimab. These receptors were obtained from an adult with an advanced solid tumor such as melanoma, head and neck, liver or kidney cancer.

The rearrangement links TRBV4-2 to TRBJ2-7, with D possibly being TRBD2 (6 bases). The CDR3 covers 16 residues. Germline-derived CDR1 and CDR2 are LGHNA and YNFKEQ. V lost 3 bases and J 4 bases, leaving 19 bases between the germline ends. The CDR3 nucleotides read TGTGCCAGCAGCCAGCCAAGGACAAGCGGGTTGTACGAGCAGTACTTC. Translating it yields CASSQPRTSGLYEQYF.

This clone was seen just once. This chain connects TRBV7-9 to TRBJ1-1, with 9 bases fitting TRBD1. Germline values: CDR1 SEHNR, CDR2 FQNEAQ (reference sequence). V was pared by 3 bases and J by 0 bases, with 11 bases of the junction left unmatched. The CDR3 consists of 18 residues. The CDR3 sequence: CASSFSTGTGKMNTEAFF. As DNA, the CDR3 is TGTGCCAGCAGCTTCTCTACCGGGACAGGGAAGATGAACACTGAAGCTTTCTTT.

CDR3 DNA: TGTGCCAGCAGTGAATCTAGCGGGGATCAAGAGACCCAGTACTTC. Its protein product is CASSESSGDQETQYF. This sequence joins TRBV6-1 and TRBJ2-5; TRBD2 matches 9 bases. The CDR3 runs 15 residues. V shed 2 bases and J 2 bases; nucleotides not matched to a gene: 3. CDR1 is MNHNS and CDR2 is SASEGT in the germline V gene.

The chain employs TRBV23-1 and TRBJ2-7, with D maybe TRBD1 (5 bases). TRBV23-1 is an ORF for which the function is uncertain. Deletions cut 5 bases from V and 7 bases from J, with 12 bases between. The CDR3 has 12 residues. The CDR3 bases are TGCGCCAGCAGTGGACATGCTTCTGAGCAGTACTTC. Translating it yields CASSGHASEQYF.

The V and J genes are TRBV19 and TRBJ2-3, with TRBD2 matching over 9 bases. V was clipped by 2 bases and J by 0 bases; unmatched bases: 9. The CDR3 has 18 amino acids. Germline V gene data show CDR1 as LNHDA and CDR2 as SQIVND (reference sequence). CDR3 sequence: CASSIQAGGLSSTDTQYF. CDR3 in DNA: TGTGCCAGTAGTATACAAGCGGGGGGTCTCTCAAGCACAGATACGCAGTATTTT.

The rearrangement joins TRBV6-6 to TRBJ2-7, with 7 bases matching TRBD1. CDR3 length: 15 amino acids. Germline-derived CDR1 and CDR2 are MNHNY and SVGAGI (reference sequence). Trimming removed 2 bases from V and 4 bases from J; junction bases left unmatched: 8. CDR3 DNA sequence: TGTGCCAGCAGTTACCTAACAGGGGTCGCGTACGAGCAGTACTTC. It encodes CASSYLTGVAYEQYF.

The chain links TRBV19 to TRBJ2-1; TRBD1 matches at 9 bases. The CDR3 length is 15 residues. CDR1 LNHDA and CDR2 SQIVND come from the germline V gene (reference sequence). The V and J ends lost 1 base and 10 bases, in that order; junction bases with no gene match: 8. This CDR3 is CASSIGGTGWQEQFF. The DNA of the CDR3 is TGTGCCAGTAGTATAGGGGGGACAGGGTGGCAGGAGCAGTTCTTC.

The CDR3 loop is CASSSRTGWQEKLFF. CDR3 in DNA: TGTGCCAGCAGTTCCCGGACAGGGTGGCAGGAAAAACTGTTTTTT. V usage is TRBV6-6 and J usage is TRBJ1-4; 8 nucleotides agree with TRBD1. Losses at the gene ends were 4 bases for V and 8 bases for J; bases not matched to a gene: 9. Germline CDR1 is MNHNY and CDR2 is SVGAGI (reference sequence). This CDR3 contains 15 residues.

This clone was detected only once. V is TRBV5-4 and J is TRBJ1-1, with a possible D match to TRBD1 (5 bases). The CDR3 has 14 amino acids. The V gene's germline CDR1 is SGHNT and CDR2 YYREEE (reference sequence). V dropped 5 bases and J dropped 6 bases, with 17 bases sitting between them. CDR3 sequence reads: CASRVRWGRAEAFF. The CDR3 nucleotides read TGTGCCAGCAGGGTGAGATGGGGCCGTGCTGAAGCTTTCTTT.